The next 13 T cell receptor beta chains were all read from a single sample in a study of cytomegalovirus exposure and HLA in healthy donors. The PCR used 60 Vbeta and 13 Jbeta primers. Only in-frame clones appear in the TCRdb table, and some are missing; sequencing was by immunoSEQ multiplex PCR. The sample comprises roughly 73,000 clones, approximately 84% of which are singletons, and 2.4% rests with the top ten. The material sequenced was PBMCs. The receptors stem from a woman aged 45 to 65 in good health and CMV-seronegative.

The rearrangement links TRBV10-3 to TRBJ1-1, with D uncertain. The CDR3 length is 12 residues. Between the trimmed V and J ends, which lost 0 bases and 4 bases, there was a span of 3 bases. CDR1 and CDR2 from the germline V gene are ENHRY and SYGVKD. The CDR3 reads CAISESSTEAFF. The CDR3 DNA reads as TGTGCCATCAGTGAGTCTAGCACTGAAGCTTTCTTT.

The J gene is TRBJ2-7, the V gene TRBV6-5; TRBD2 agrees at 12 bases. Losses at the gene ends were 2 bases for V and 5 bases for J; bases not matched to a gene: 4. The CDR3 is made up of 15 amino acids. Germline-derived CDR1 and CDR2 are MNHEY and SVGAGI. The CDR3 region has the DNA TGTGCCAGCAGTTACCTAGCGGGAGGGCCCAACGAGCAGTACTTC. Protein sequence: CASSYLAGGPNEQYF.

The chain uses TRBV5-1 and TRBJ1-2; TRBD1 agrees at 9 bases. Germline V gene sequence: CDR1 SGHRS, CDR2 YFSETQ. CDR3 length equals 14 residues. The junction had 6 bases not matched to a gene; V was cut back by 5 bases and J by 4 bases. DNA for the CDR3: TGCGCCAGCAGTTCCGGGACAGGGACCTATGGCTACACCTTC. Protein: CASSSGTGTYGYTF.

The chain recombines TRBV7-9 with TRBJ2-5; 8 nucleotides line up with TRBD2. V trimming: 3 bases; J trimming: 4 bases; junction bases outside the gene matches: 4. The CDR3 is 14 residues long. The germline V gene encodes CDR1 SEHNR and CDR2 FQNEAQ (reference sequence). The CDR3 here is CASSLGTRGETQYF. CDR3 coding DNA: TGTGCCAGCAGCTTGGGGACTAGGGGAGAGACCCAGTACTTC.

The J gene is TRBJ1-2, the V gene TRBV5-1, with a possible D match to TRBD1 (5 bases). V was cut by 0 bases and J by 4 bases, with 7 bases left in between. CDR1 and CDR2 (germline): SGHRS, YFSETQ. The CDR3 runs 13 residues. The CDR3 DNA reads TGCGCCAGCAGCTTGGGGACACTCTATGGCTACACCTTC. This codes for CASSLGTLYGYTF.

The chain couples TRBV6-5 to TRBJ2-3; no firm D call. Germline lookup yields CDR1 MNHEY and CDR2 SVGAGI. V dropped 5 bases and J dropped 6 bases, with 18 bases sitting between them. CDR3 length equals 15 residues. The CDR3, as DNA: TGTGCCAGCAGTATATCTGGCCCTGGGCAGGATACGCAGTATTTT. Protein product: CASSISGPGQDTQYF.

The genes are TRBV14 and TRBJ1-4; 8 bases line up with TRBD1. This CDR3 has 15 residues. Germline V gene sequence: CDR1 SGHDN, CDR2 FVKESK. With V trimmed by 3 bases and J by 7 bases, 7 bases remained unmatched. CDR3 sequence reads: CASSHRGRLSEKLFF. DNA of the CDR3: TGTGCCAGCAGCCACAGGGGGCGGTTAAGTGAAAAACTGTTTTTT.

This chain uses TRBV29-1 with TRBJ2-1, with 8 bases lining up with TRBD1. Germline loops: CDR1 SQVTM, CDR2 ANQGSEA. CDR3 length: 13 residues. Trimming cost V 6 bases and J 2 bases; bases outside gene matches: 3. The chain's CDR3 is CSVGQGPYNEQFF. The DNA for the CDR3 is TGCAGCGTAGGACAGGGCCCCTACAATGAGCAGTTCTTC.

This clone appeared a single time. This rearrangement joins TRBV4-2 to TRBJ2-7; 7 bases are shared with TRBD2. The CDR3 contains 16 residues. After removal of 3 bases from V and 4 bases from J, the junction contained 12 bases not matched to a gene. The germline gives CDR1 LGHNA, CDR2 YNFKEQ. DNA for the CDR3: TGTGCCAGCAGCCAGGGTCGGGAGGTGAACATTTACGAGCAGTACTTC. Amino acid sequence: CASSQGREVNIYEQYF.

This chain joins TRBV5-6 and TRBJ2-7; TRBD2 matches 8 bases. This CDR3 region has 15 residues. Germline CDR1 and CDR2: SGHDT and YYEEEE. V trimming: 0 bases; J trimming: 0 bases; junction bases outside the gene matches: 2. CDR3 sequence: CASSLGGRSSYEQYF. The CDR3 DNA follows: TGTGCCAGCAGCTTGGGCGGGAGGAGCTCCTACGAGCAGTACTTC.

J is TRBJ1-2 and V is TRBV6-1; D unresolved. V lost 7 bases and J 5 bases, leaving 17 bases between the germline ends. This CDR3 is built from 14 residues. The germline V gene has CDR1 MNHNS and CDR2 SASEGT. The CDR3 DNA follows: TGTGCCAGCACCCAGGACGGAGGACTATATGGCTACACCTTC. It translates to CASTQDGGLYGYTF.

This chain joins TRBV18 and TRBJ1-2, with D unclear. The CDR3 contains 14 residues. Germline assignment: CDR1 KGHSH and CDR2 LQKENI. V lost 2 bases and J lost 4, with 11 bases in between. CDR3 bases: TGTGCCAGCTCACCATCGAGGCAGCCCTATGGCTACACCTTC. This translates into CASSPSRQPYGYTF. The full variable domain, in which reference TRBV18 and TRBJ1-2 provide the parts outside the CDR3, is NAGVMQNPRHLVRRRGQEARLRCSPMKGHSHVYWYRQLPEEGLKFMVYLQKENIIDESGMPKERFSAEFPKEGPSILRIQQVVRGDSAAYFCASSPSRQPYGYTFGSGTRLTVV.

The CDR3 spells CASSQETGRRETQYF. In DNA form, the CDR3 reads TGCGCCAGCAGCCAAGAGACAGGGCGGCGGGAGACCCAGTACTTC. The chain combines TRBV4-3 with TRBJ2-5; 7 nucleotides align to TRBD1. The germline CDR1 and CDR2 sequences are LGHNA and YSLEER. Losses at the gene ends were 0 bases for V and 5 bases for J; bases not matched to a gene: 6. The CDR3 loop spans 15 amino acids.